This T cell receptor beta chain was captured by sequencing in a study of control samples from healthy donors and cancer patients. The CDR3 has 14 residues. Germline V gene sequence: CDR1 SQVTM, CDR2 ANQGSEA. V shed 3 bases and J shed 0 bases, with 11 bases lying between them. Assay: immunoSEQ multiplex PCR; the TCRdb copy retains only in-frame clones and omits some. The profile shows 40,000 or so clones, about 91% of them singletons. The rearrangement uses TRBV29-1 and TRBJ1-1; no reliable D call. The sample consisted of PBMCs. The origin of this receptor is a woman aged 40 to 50 with head and neck cancer. The CDR3 is CSVEVNLMNTEAFF. CDR3 nucleotide sequence: TGCAGCGTTGAGGTGAACCTTATGAACACTGAAGCTTTCTTT. Combining the CDR3 with reference TRBV29-1 and TRBJ1-1 gives the whole variable domain SAVISQKPSRDICQRGTSLTIQCQVDSQVTMMFWYRQQPGQSLTLIATANQGSEATYESGFVIDKFPISRPNLTFSTLTVSNMSPEDSSIYLCSVEVNLMNTEAFFGQGTRLTVV.